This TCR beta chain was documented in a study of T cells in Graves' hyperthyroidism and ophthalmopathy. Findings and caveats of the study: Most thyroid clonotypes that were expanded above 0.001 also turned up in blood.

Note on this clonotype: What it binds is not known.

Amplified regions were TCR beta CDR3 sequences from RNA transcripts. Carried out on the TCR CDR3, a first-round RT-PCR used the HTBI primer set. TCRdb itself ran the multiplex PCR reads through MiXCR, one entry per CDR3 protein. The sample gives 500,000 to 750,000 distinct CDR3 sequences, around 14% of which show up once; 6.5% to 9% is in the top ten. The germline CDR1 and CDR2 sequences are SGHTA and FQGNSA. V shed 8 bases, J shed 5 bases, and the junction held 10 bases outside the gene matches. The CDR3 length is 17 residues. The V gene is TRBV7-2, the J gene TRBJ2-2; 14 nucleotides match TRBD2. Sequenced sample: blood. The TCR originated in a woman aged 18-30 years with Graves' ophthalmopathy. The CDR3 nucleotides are TGTGCCAGCCTTGGGGGGACTAGCGGGAGAGGTACCGGGGAGCTGTTTTTT. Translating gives CASLGGTSGRGTGELFF.